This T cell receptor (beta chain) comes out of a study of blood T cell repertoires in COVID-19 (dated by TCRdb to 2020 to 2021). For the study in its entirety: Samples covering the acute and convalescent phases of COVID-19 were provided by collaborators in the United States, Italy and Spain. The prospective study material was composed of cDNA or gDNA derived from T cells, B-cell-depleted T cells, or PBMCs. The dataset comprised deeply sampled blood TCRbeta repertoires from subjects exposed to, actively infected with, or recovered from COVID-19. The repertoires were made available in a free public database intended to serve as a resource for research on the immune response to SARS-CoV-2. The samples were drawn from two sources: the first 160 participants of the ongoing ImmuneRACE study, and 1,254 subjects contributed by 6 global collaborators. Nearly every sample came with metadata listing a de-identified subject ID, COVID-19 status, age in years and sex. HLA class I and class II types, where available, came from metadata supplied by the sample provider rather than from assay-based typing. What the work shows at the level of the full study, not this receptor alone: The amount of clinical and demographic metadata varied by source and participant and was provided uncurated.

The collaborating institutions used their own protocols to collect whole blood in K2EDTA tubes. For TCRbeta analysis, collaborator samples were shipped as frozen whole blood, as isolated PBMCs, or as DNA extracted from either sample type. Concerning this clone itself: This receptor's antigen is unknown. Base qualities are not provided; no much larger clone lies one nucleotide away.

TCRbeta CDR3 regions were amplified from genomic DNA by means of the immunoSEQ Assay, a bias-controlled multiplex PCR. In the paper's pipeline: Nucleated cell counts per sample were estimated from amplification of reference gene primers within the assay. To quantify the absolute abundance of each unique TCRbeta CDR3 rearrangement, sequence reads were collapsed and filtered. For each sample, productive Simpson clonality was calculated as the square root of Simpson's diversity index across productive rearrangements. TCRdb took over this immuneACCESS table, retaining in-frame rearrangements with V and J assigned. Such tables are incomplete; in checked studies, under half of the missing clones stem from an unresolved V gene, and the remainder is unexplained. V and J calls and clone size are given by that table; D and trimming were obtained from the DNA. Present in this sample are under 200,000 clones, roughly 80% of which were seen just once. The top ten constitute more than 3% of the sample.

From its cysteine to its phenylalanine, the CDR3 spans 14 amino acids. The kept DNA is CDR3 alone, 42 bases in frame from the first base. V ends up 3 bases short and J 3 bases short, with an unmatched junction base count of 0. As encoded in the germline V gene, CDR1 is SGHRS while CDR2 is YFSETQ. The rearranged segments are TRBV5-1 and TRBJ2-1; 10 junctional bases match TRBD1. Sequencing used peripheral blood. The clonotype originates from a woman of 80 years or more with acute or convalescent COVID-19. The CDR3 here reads CASSWTGGYNEQFF. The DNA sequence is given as TGCGCCAGCAGCTGGACAGGGGGCTACAATGAGCAGTTCTTC. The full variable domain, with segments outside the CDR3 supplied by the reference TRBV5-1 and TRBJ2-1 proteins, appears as KAGVTQTPRYLIKTRGQQVTLSCSPISGHRSVSWYQQTPGQGLQFLFEYFSETQRNKGNFPGRFSGRQFSNSRSEMNVSTLELGDSALYLCASSWTGGYNEQFFGPGTRLTVL.